Each of the 10 T cell receptor beta chains below was sequenced from the same sample in a study of metastatic and nonmetastatic thyroid tumors. No patient had received any treatment before thyroid surgery. TCRdb reanalyzed the PCR reads via MiXCR. The table lists about 82,000 clones, 9.5% to 15% of them singletons, with around 8.8% in the top ten. The sample taken for sequencing was tumor tissue. The receptor source for this set is a female donor with papillary thyroid cancer or a benign thyroid nodule (not recorded which). Some clones in this sample may be carry-over from other donors' samples.

The chain recombines TRBV7-9 with TRBJ2-5, with D perhaps TRBD2 (7 bases). CDR1 and CDR2 from the germline V gene are SEHNR and FQNEAQ (reference sequence). Trimming stripped 8 bases from V and 5 bases from J, with 18 bases between. The length of the CDR3 is 14 residues. In DNA form, the CDR3 reads TGTGCCAGCTGGGGGCTAGCGGTGGTGGAGACCCAGTACTTC. This gives the protein CASWGLAVVETQYF.

This clone appeared many times. V and J are TRBV5-1 and TRBJ2-3, with D perhaps assigned TRBD1 or TRBD2 (5 bases each). The CDR3 runs to 15 residues. Trimming shortened V by 4 bases and J by 4 bases, and 16 bases separated the two germline ends. The germline V gene encodes CDR1 SGHRS and CDR2 YFSETQ. CDR3 protein: CASSAQLRGADTQYF. CDR3 nucleotide sequence: TGCGCCAGCAGCGCCCAGTTGAGAGGGGCAGATACGCAGTATTTT.

This clone was detected many times. This chain connects TRBV6-1 to TRBJ1-2, with 10 bases matching TRBD1. CDR3 size: 16 residues. The V gene's germline CDR1 is MNHNS and CDR2 SASEGT. V lost 5 bases to trimming and J lost 4 bases; unmatched junction nucleotides: 10. CDR3 sequence (DNA): TGTGCCAGCAGTTTAATTCCGGGACAGGGGATCTATGGCTACACCTTC. Its translation is CASSLIPGQGIYGYTF.

In this sample, this clone turned up many times. The chain employs TRBV11-2 and TRBJ2-7; 8 bases agree with TRBD1. The germline gives CDR1 SGHAT, CDR2 FQNNGV. CDR3 length: 18 amino acids. J gave up 4 bases and V 0 bases, and 14 bases lay outside the gene matches. The CDR3, as DNA: TGTGCCAGCAGCTTAGATGACCCCCACAGGGGGAATTTATACGAGCAGTACTTC. Residues: CASSLDDPHRGNLYEQYF.

This clone has ten or more counts. The chain uses TRBV29-1 and TRBJ1-2; a weak D match, TRBD1 (5 bases). The germline gives CDR1 SQVTM, CDR2 ANQGSEA. The CDR3 has 13 amino acids. V gave up 6 bases and J gave up 5 bases, with 16 bases separating them. This CDR3 reads CSVAPGPLYGYTF. The CDR3 bases are TGCAGCGTAGCCCCGGGACCCCTATATGGCTACACCTTC.

This clone was recorded at least ten times. The chain recombines TRBV2 with TRBJ1-2; no clear D. The CDR3 consists of 13 residues. V was pared by 2 bases and J by 7 bases, with 11 bases between. Per germline, CDR1 SNHLY and CDR2 FYNNEI. CDR3 in amino acids: CASSELGYSGYTF. The CDR3 DNA is TGTGCCAGCAGTGAATTAGGGTACTCTGGCTACACCTTC.

To note about this clone: This may stem from a read error, because a much larger clone lies one nucleotide away. The same CDR3 can be traced to other DNA sequences in this sample. The chain is built from TRBV6-1 and TRBJ2-7, with D perhaps TRBD2 (5 bases). This CDR3 comprises 13 residues. V dropped 7 bases and J dropped 7 bases, with 17 bases sitting between them. Germline values: CDR1 MNHNS, CDR2 SASEGT. CDR3 sequence (DNA): TGTGCCAGCACCCCTCGGGGTGAGTGGGAGCAGTACTTC. Translation gives CASTPRGEWEQYF.

The table lists this clone with many counts. This chain joins TRBV28 and TRBJ2-3; TRBD2 agrees at 11 bases. Germline V gives CDR1 MDHEN, CDR2 SYDVKM. Unmatched junction bases numbered 8, after V lost 1 base and J lost 2 bases. The CDR3 is made up of 18 amino acids. The CDR3 DNA reads as TGTGCCAGCAGTTTATTAAAGGGGACTAGCGGCGCCACAGATACGCAGTATTTT. This codes for CASSLLKGTSGATDTQYF.

In this sample, this clone turned up many times. The V and J genes are TRBV20-1 and TRBJ2-1; D is unclear. There are 11 residues in the CDR3. Germline values: CDR1 DFQATT, CDR2 SNEGSKA (reference sequence). With 2 bases removed from V and 4 bases from J, the gap between germline ends came to 3 bases. CDR3 region: CSARWYNEQFF. The CDR3 nucleotides read TGCAGTGCTAGATGGTACAATGAGCAGTTCTTC.

This clone showed up many times. The chain uses TRBV5-7 and TRBJ2-7; the D call may be TRBD1 or TRBD2 (5 bases each). TRBV5-7 is classed as an ORF, of uncertain function. The CDR3 extends over 15 amino acids. The V end lost 1 base, the J end lost 5 bases, and 16 bases lay between the germline ends. CDR3 residues: CASSLRGGQSDEQYF. The CDR3 region has the DNA TGTGCCAGCAGCTTGCGGGGTGGACAATCGGACGAGCAGTACTTC.